This T cell receptor (beta chain) came from a study of TIL therapy for anti-PD-1-resistant metastatic lung cancer. Study details: Four tumors were EGFR-mutant and two were ALK-rearranged.

This was the immunoSEQ v3 assay. Each library reached some 2 million read pairs, or roughly 4.5-6.5 million at deep level. Libraries were prepared by immunoSEQ multiplex PCR; TCRdb keeps only in-frame clonotypes and omits some of them. The sample holds some 57,000 clones, around 87% seen once. Only a few counts were recorded for this clone. Antigen: not known. Time point defined: pre-treatment sample, taken before nivolumab and TIL therapy. Study findings and constraints: The cohort had more treatment-naive, never-smoker and oncogene-addicted patients than typical.

Germline V gives CDR1 MDHEN, CDR2 SYDVKM. Trimming removed 4 bases from V and 9 bases from J, with 25 bases in between. This CDR3 region has 17 residues. The sequence was obtained from a person aged 25 to 79 with non-small cell lung cancer. The input for sequencing was blood, taken at baseline. The chain uses TRBV28 and TRBJ2-1, with D perhaps matching TRBD1 (6 bases). The CDR3 DNA is TGTGCCAGCAGTTCATCTCGTGGGGGCGCAGGTTGGATTGAGCAGTTCTTC. As protein: CASSSSRGGAGWIEQFF.